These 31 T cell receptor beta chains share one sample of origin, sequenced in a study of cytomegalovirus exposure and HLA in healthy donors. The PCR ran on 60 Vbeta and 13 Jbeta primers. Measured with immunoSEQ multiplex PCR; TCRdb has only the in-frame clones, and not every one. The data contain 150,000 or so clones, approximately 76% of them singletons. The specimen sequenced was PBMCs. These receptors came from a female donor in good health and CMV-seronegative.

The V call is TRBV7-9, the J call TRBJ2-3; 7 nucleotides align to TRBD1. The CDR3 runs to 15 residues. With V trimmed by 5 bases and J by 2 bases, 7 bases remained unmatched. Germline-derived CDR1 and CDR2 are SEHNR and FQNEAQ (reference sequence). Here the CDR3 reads CASSRGGGPTDTQYF. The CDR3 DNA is TGTGCCAGCAGCCGAGGGGGCGGACCCACAGATACGCAGTATTTT.

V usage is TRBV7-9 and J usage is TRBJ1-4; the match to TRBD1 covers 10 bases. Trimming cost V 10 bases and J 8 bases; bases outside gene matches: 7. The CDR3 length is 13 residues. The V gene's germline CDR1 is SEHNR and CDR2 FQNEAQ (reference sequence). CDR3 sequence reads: CATADRGQEKLFF. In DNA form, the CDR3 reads TGTGCCACCGCCGACAGGGGGCAAGAAAAACTGTTTTTT.

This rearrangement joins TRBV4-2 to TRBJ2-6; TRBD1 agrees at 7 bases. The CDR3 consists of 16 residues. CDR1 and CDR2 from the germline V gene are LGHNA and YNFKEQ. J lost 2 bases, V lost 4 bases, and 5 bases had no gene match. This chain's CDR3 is CASSPPTGAGANVLTF. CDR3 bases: TGTGCCAGCAGCCCCCCCACAGGGGCTGGGGCCAACGTCCTGACTTTC.

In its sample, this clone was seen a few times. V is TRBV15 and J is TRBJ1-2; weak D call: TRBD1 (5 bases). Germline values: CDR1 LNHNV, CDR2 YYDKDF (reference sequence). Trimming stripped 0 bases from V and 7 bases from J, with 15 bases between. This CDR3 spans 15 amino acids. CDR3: CATSRDSTAGSGYTF. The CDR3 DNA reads TGTGCCACCAGCAGAGATAGTACGGCAGGGTCTGGCTACACCTTC. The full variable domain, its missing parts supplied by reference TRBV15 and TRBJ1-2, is DAMVIQNPRYQVTQFGKPVTLSCSQTLNHNVMYWYQQKSSQAPKLLFHYYDKDFNNEADTPDNFQSRRPNTSFCFLDIRSPGLGDTAMYLCATSRDSTAGSGYTFGSGTRLTVV.

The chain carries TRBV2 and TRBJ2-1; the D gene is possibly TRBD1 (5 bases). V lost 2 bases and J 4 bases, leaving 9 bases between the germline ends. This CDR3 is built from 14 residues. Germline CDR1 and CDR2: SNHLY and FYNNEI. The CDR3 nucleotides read TGTGCCAGCAGTGAAAGGAGACAGTACAATGAGCAGTTCTTC. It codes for CASSERRQYNEQFF.

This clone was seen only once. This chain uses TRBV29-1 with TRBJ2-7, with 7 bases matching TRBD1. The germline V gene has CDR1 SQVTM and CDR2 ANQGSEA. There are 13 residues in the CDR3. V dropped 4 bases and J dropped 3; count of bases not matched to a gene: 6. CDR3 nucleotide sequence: TGCAGCGTTGGGAAAGGACAGGACTACGAGCAGTACTTC. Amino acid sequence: CSVGKGQDYEQYF.

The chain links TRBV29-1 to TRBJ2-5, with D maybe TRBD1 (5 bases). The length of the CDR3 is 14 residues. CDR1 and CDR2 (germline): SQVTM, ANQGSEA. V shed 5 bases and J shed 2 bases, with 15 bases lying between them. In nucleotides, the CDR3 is TGCAGCGTTCGTCAGGGCTGGTCGCAAGAGACCCAGTACTTC. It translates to CSVRQGWSQETQYF.

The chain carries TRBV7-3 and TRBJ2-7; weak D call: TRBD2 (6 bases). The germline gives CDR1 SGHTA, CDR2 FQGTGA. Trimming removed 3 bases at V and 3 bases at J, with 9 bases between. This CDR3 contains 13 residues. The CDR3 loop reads CASSLSEGYEQYF. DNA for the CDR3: TGTGCCAGCAGCTTGTCGGAGGGCTACGAGCAGTACTTC. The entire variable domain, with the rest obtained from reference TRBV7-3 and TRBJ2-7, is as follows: GAGVSQTPSNKVTEKGKYVELRCDPISGHTALYWYRQSLGQGPEFLIYFQGTGAADDSGLPNDRFFAVRPEGSVSTLKIQRTERGDSAVYLCASSLSEGYEQYFGPGTRLTVT.

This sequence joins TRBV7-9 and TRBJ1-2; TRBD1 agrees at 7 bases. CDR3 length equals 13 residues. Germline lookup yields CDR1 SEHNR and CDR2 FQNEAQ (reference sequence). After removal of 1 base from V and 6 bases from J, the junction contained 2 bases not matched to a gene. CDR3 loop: CASSLGGGNGYTF. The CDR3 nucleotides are TGTGCCAGCAGCTTAGGAGGGGGCAATGGCTACACCTTC.

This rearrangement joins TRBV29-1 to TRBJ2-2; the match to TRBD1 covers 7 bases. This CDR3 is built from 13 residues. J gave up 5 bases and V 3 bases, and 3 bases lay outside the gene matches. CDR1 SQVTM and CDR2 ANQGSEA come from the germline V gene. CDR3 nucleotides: TGCAGCGTTGAGCGACAGGGTACCGGGGAGCTGTTTTTT. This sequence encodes CSVERQGTGELFF.

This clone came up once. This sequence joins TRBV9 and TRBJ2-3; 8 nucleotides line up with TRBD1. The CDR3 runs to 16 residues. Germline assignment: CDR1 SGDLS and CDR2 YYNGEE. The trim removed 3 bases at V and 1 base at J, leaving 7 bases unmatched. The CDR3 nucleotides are TGTGCCAGCAGCGCCTTTGGACAGGGCGGCACAGATACGCAGTATTTT. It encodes CASSAFGQGGTDTQYF.

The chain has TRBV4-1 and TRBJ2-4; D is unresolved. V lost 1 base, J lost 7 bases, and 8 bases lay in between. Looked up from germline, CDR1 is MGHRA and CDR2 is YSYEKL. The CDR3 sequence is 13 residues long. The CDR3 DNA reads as TGCGCCAGCAGCCAAGGGGCCCGGAACATTCAGTACTTC. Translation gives CASSQGARNIQYF.

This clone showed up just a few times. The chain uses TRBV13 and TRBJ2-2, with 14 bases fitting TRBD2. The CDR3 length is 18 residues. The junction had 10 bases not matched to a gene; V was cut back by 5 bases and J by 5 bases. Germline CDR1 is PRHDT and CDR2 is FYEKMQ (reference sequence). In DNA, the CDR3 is TGTGCCAGCAGCGGATCGACTAGCGGGGGGGCCATAACCGGGGAGCTGTTTTTT. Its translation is CASSGSTSGGAITGELFF. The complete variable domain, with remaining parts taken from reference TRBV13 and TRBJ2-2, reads AAGVIQSPRHLIKEKRETATLKCYPIPRHDTVYWYQQGPGQDPQFLISFYEKMQSDKGSIPDRFSAQQFSDYHSELNMSSLELGDSALYFCASSGSTSGGAITGELFFGEGSRLTVL.

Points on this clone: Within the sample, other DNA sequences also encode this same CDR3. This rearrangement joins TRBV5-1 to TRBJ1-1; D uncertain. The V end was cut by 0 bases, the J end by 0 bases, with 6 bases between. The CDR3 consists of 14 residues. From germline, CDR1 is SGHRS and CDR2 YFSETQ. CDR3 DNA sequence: TGCGCCAGCAGCTTGGGGGCCATGAACACTGAAGCTTTCTTT. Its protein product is CASSLGAMNTEAFF.

The CDR3 sequence: CATTLDSRSYNEQFF. The CDR3 coding sequence is TGTGCCACTACCCTAGACAGCCGATCCTACAATGAGCAGTTCTTC. This chain joins TRBV10-3 and TRBJ2-1, with D maybe TRBD1 (5 bases). The V gene lost 10 bases and the J gene lost 1 base, with 17 bases spanning the gap. CDR1 is ENHRY, CDR2 SYGVKD, per germline. This CDR3 contains 15 residues.

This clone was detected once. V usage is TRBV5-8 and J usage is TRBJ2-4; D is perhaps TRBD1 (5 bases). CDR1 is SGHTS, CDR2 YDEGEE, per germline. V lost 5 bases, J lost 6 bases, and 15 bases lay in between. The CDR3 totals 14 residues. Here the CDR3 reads CASREGVPGNIQYF. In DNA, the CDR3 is TGTGCCAGCAGGGAAGGGGTCCCGGGAAACATTCAGTACTTC.

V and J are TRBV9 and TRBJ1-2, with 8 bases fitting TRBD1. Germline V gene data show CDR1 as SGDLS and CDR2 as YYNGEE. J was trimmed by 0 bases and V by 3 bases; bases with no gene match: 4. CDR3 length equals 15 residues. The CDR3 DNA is TGTGCCAGCAGCGAGGGACAGGACCCTAACTATGGCTACACCTTC. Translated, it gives CASSEGQDPNYGYTF.

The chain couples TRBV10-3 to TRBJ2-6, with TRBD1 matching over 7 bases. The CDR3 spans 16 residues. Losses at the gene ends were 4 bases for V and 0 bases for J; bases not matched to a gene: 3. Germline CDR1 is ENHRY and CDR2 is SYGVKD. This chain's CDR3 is CAISGGQISGANVLTF. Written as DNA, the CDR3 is TGTGCCATCAGTGGGGGACAGATCTCTGGGGCCAACGTCCTGACTTTC.

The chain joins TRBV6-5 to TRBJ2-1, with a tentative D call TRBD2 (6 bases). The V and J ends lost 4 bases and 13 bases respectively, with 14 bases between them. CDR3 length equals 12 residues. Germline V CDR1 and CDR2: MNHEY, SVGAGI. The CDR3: CASSSPGLPQFF. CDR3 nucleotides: TGTGCCAGCAGTTCCCCGGGACTCCCCCAGTTCTTC.

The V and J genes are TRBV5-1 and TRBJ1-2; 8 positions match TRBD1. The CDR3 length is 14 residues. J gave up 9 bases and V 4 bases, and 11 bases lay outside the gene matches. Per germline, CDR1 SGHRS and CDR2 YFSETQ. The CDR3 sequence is CASSLQSGQESYTF. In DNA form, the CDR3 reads TGCGCCAGCAGCCTCCAGTCGGGACAGGAAAGCTACACCTTC.

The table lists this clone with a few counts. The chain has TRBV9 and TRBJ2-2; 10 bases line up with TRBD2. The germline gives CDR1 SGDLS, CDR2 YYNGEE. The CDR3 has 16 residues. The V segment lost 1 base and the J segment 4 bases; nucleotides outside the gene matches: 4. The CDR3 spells CASSVRASGSTGELFF. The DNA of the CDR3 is TGTGCCAGCAGCGTAAGGGCTAGCGGGAGCACCGGGGAGCTGTTTTTT. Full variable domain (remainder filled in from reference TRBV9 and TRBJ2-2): DSGVTQTPKHLITATGQRVTLRCSPRSGDLSVYWYQQSLDQGLQFLIQYYNGEERAKGNILERFSAQQFPDLHSELNLSSLELGDSALYFCASSVRASGSTGELFFGEGSRLTVL.

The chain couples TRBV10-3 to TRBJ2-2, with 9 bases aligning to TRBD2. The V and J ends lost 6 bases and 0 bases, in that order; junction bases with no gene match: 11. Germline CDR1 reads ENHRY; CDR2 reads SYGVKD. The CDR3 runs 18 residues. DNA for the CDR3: TGTGCCATCAGGGTGTGGGCTAGCGGGGCCGCGAACACCGGGGAGCTGTTTTTT. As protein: CAIRVWASGAANTGELFF.

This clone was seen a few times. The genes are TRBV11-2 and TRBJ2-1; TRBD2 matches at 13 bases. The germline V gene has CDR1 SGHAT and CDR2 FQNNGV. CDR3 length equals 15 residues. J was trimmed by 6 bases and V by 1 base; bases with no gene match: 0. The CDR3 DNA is TGTGCCAGCAGCTTAGGGACTAGCGGGAGCAATGAGCAGTTCTTC. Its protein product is CASSLGTSGSNEQFF.

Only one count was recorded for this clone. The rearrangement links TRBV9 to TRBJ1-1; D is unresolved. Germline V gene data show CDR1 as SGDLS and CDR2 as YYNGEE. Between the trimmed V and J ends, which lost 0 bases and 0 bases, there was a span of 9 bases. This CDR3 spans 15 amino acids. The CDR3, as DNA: TGTGCCAGCAGCGTAGCCCCAGACTTGAACACTGAAGCTTTCTTT. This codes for CASSVAPDLNTEAFF.

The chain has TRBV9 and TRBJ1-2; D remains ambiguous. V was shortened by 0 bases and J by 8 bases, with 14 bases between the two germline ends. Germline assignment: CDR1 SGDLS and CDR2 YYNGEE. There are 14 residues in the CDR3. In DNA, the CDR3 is TGTGCCAGCAGCGTAGCTTTATTTGGGAGGGGCTACACCTTC. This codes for CASSVALFGRGYTF.

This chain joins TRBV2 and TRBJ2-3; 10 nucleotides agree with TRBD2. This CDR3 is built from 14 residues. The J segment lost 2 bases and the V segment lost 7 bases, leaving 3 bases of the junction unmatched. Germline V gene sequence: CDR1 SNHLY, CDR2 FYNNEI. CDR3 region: CASTGLAATDTQYF. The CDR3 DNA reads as TGTGCCAGCACTGGACTAGCGGCCACAGATACGCAGTATTTT.

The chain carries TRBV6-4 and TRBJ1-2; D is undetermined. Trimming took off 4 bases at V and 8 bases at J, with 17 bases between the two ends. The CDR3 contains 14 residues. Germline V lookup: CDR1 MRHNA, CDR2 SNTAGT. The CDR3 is CASSAARWGGGYTF. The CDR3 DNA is TGTGCCAGCAGTGCCGCTAGATGGGGAGGAGGCTACACCTTC.

This CDR3 reads CASSSTRDGELFF. CDR3 bases: TGCGCCAGCAGCTCGACGAGGGACGGGGAGCTGTTTTTT. The chain links TRBV4-1 to TRBJ2-2, with a possible D match to TRBD2 (5 bases). The CDR3 contains 13 residues. Trimming took 5 bases from V and 7 from J, leaving 11 bases between them. Germline V gives CDR1 MGHRA, CDR2 YSYEKL.

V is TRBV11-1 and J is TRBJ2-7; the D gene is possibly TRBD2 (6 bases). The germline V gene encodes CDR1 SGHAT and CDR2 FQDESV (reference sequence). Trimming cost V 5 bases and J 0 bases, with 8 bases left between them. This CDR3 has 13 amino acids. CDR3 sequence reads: CASSPTSSYEQYF. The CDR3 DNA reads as TGTGCCAGCAGCCCGACTAGCTCCTACGAGCAGTACTTC.

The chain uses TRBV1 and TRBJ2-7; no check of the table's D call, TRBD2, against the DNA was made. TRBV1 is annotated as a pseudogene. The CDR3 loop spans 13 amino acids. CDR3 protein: CTSSQGPRGEQYF. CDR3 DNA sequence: TGCACCAGCAGCCAAGGGCCCAGAGGCGAGCAGTACTTC.

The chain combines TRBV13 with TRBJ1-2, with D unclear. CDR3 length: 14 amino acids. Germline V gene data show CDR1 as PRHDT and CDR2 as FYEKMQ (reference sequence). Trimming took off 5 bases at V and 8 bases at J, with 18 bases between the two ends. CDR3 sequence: CASSARLGRNGYTF. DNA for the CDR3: TGTGCCAGCAGCGCCCGACTGGGTCGTAACGGCTACACCTTC.